The 28 T cell receptor beta chains listed next were all sequenced from one sample in a study of OX40 agonist ivuxolimab in advanced cancers. Some clones are missing from TCRdb's copy, which holds only in-frame ones; the method was immunoSEQ multiplex PCR. The sample records roughly 90,000 clones, around 88% being singletons. The sample was CD4+ or CD8+ T cells sorted from blood, taken in a trial of the OX40 agonist ivuxolimab. These receptors all come from an adult with an advanced solid tumor such as melanoma, head and neck, liver or kidney cancer.

The gene calls are TRBV27 and TRBJ2-5, with 7 bases identical to TRBD1. J lost 3 bases, V lost 8 bases, and 9 bases had no gene match. The germline CDR1 and CDR2 sequences are MNHEY and SMNVEV (reference sequence). This CDR3 has 14 residues. Here the CDR3 DNA reads TGTGCCAGCCGAAGACAGGGTGGGGAAGAGACCCAGTACTTC. Encoded protein: CASRRQGGEETQYF.

Turning to this clone: The sample has other DNA sequences that encode this CDR3 too. In DNA form, the CDR3 reads TGTGCCAGCAGCTTGGCCGGGGGGAACACTGAAGCTTTCTTT. It is translated as CASSLAGGNTEAFF. The V and J genes are TRBV5-4 and TRBJ1-1; tentative D call: TRBD1 (5 bases). This CDR3 is 14 amino acids long. V dropped 0 bases and J dropped 1 base, with 7 bases sitting between them. The V gene's germline CDR1 is SGHNT and CDR2 YYREEE (reference sequence).

The chain employs TRBV2 and TRBJ2-7; 9 bases are shared with TRBD1. The CDR3 is made up of 15 amino acids. CDR1 and CDR2 from the germline V gene are SNHLY and FYNNEI. V lost 6 bases to trimming and J lost 4 bases; unmatched junction nucleotides: 10. CDR3 in amino acids: CASSEGQGGPYEQYF. DNA for the CDR3: TGTGCCAGCAGCGAGGGACAGGGTGGTCCGTACGAGCAGTACTTC.

The V call is TRBV7-8, the J call TRBJ2-3; maybe TRBD1 (7 bases). This CDR3 spans 16 amino acids. Trimming cost V 5 bases and J 4 bases, with 19 bases left between them. Germline CDR1 reads SGHVS; CDR2 reads FQNEAQ. The CDR3 spells CASSQGGRATPDTQYF. For the CDR3, the DNA is TGTGCCAGCAGCCAGGGGGGCAGGGCCACCCCAGATACGCAGTATTTT.

The chain recombines TRBV6-5 with TRBJ2-1, with D unresolved. V shed 6 bases and J shed 12 bases, with 12 bases lying between them. Germline CDR1 reads MNHEY; CDR2 reads SVGAGI. The CDR3 loop spans 11 amino acids. This chain's CDR3 is CASRGPGGQFF. Written as DNA, the CDR3 is TGTGCCAGCAGGGGCCCGGGTGGGCAGTTCTTC.

The CDR3 loop reads CASSSGVGLAGSETQYF. The CDR3 DNA is TGTGCCAGCAGCTCAGGGGTCGGACTAGCGGGGTCAGAGACCCAGTACTTC. The rearrangement joins TRBV7-6 to TRBJ2-5, with 12 bases fitting TRBD2. Germline CDR1 reads SGHVS; CDR2 reads FNYEAQ. The CDR3 has 17 residues. V dropped 4 bases and J dropped 4; count of bases not matched to a gene: 10.

V and J are TRBV5-4 and TRBJ2-5, with D possibly TRBD1 on 5 matching bases. Germline lookup yields CDR1 SGHNT and CDR2 YYREEE (reference sequence). V shed 2 bases and J shed 4 bases, with 9 bases lying between them. There are 13 residues in the CDR3. This CDR3 reads CASSFYDRETQYF. CDR3 DNA: TGTGCCAGCAGCTTTTATGACAGAGAGACCCAGTACTTC.

This chain connects TRBV4-1 to TRBJ2-7; no definite D call. Germline CDR1 is MGHRA and CDR2 is YSYEKL. V lost 1 base and J 0 bases, leaving 4 bases between the germline ends. The CDR3 has 13 amino acids. The DNA of the CDR3 is TGCGCCAGCAGCCAAGGGGACTCCTACGAGCAGTACTTC. Its protein product is CASSQGDSYEQYF.

CDR3 region: CASSEAPGQGRGTGELFF. The CDR3 DNA reads as TGTGCCAGCAGTGAAGCCCCCGGACAGGGCAGGGGGACCGGGGAGCTGTTTTTT. The chain links TRBV6-1 to TRBJ2-2; TRBD1 matches at 8 bases. CDR1 is MNHNS, CDR2 SASEGT, per germline. There are 18 residues in the CDR3. The ends lost 0 bases at V and 5 bases at J; junction bases unmatched: 11.

The chain couples TRBV6-5 to TRBJ2-5, with a tentative D call TRBD2 (6 bases). The CDR3 covers 13 residues. Germline V gene sequence: CDR1 MNHEY, CDR2 SVGAGI. V was trimmed by 5 bases and J by 5 bases, leaving 12 bases between them. As DNA, the CDR3 is TGTGCCAGCAGTCCGCCGGGGGTGGAGACCCAGTACTTC. Its translation is CASSPPGVETQYF.

This clone appeared a single time. The DNA is left out, because the CDR3 cannot be placed on it with certainty; the CDR3 is given as TCRdb lists it. The rearrangement joins TRBV28 to TRBJ2-7. CDR1 is MDHEN, CDR2 SYDVKM, per germline. The CDR3 is 14 residues long, counting both termini. The CDR3 here is CASSSSDPTYEQYF.

This chain connects TRBV19 to TRBJ1-1, with 7 bases lining up with TRBD1. V lost 5 bases and J lost 8; bases outside the gene matches: 11. The CDR3 totals 14 residues. From germline, CDR1 is LNHDA and CDR2 SQIVND (reference sequence). CDR3 in amino acids: CASSQDRDLLEAFF. In DNA, the CDR3 is TGTGCCAGTAGTCAAGACAGGGACCTTCTAGAAGCTTTCTTT.

The rearrangement joins TRBV4-1 to TRBJ2-7, with 9 bases matching TRBD2. In germline, CDR1 is MGHRA, CDR2 YSYEKL. J lost 2 bases, V lost 1 base, and 3 bases had no gene match. The length of the CDR3 is 15 residues. CDR3 nucleotide sequence: TGCGCCAGCAGCCAAGGACTAGCGGAGACCTACGAGCAGTACTTC. The encoded protein is CASSQGLAETYEQYF.

The chain employs TRBV4-2 and TRBJ1-1; TRBD1 matches at 8 bases. The trim removed 4 bases at V and 8 bases at J, leaving 6 bases unmatched. This CDR3 is 13 amino acids long. CDR1 is LGHNA and CDR2 is YNFKEQ in the germline V gene. DNA of the CDR3: TGTGCCAGCAGCCGAGCAGGGGGCTCGGAAGCTTTCTTT. It translates to CASSRAGGSEAFF.

This sequence joins TRBV5-1 and TRBJ2-5, with TRBD1 matching over 7 bases. The CDR3 is made up of 14 amino acids. The trim removed 0 bases at V and 2 bases at J, leaving 1 base unmatched. CDR1 is SGHRS and CDR2 is YFSETQ in the germline V gene. The CDR3 region is CASSLGTGQETQYF. In DNA form, the CDR3 reads TGCGCCAGCAGCTTGGGGACAGGACAAGAGACCCAGTACTTC.

This clone was counted a single time. This rearrangement joins TRBV2 to TRBJ2-1; 10 bases agree with TRBD2. Germline V CDR1 and CDR2: SNHLY, FYNNEI. The V gene end was trimmed by 4 bases and the J gene end by 12 bases; junction bases not matched to a gene: 6. There are 13 residues in the CDR3. The CDR3 here is CASSGLAGVAQFF. CDR3 DNA: TGTGCCAGCAGTGGGCTAGCGGGAGTCGCGCAGTTCTTC.

V gene TRBV6-5 combines with J gene TRBJ1-2, with 9 nucleotides matching TRBD1. Unmatched junction bases numbered 6, after V lost 0 bases and J lost 7 bases. This CDR3 is 15 amino acids long. CDR1 and CDR2 from the germline V gene are MNHEY and SVGAGI. CDR3 loop: CASSYSGQGPLGYTF. CDR3 nucleotide sequence: TGTGCCAGCAGTTACTCGGGACAGGGTCCTCTTGGCTACACCTTC.

The V gene is TRBV19, the J gene TRBJ1-2; no reliable D call. V lost 3 bases to trimming and J lost 1 base, with 9 bases between them. This CDR3 has 14 amino acids. Germline CDR1 LNHDA, CDR2 SQIVND (reference sequence). In nucleotides, the CDR3 is TGTGCCAGTAGTATCATGACCGATAACTATGGCTACACCTTC. It translates to CASSIMTDNYGYTF.

The chain has TRBV28 and TRBJ2-3; D unclear. Trimming shortened V by 5 bases and J by 1 base, and 7 bases separated the two germline ends. The length of the CDR3 is 13 residues. Germline CDR1 and CDR2: MDHEN and SYDVKM. The CDR3, as DNA: TGTGCCAGCAGTCGACCGGGCACAGATACGCAGTATTTT. This codes for CASSRPGTDTQYF.

The chain joins TRBV7-6 to TRBJ2-1, with 9 bases matching TRBD2. The CDR3 sequence is 15 residues long. Looked up from germline, CDR1 is SGHVS and CDR2 is FNYEAQ. The junction had 3 bases not matched to a gene; V was cut back by 1 base and J by 5 bases. CDR3 in DNA: TGTGCCAGCAGCTTAGATAGCGGGGGTCACAATGAGCAGTTCTTC. It yields the protein CASSLDSGGHNEQFF.

The V and J genes are TRBV19 and TRBJ1-2; maybe TRBD1 (5 bases). V was cut by 7 bases and J by 4 bases, with 13 bases left in between. The CDR3 sequence is 13 residues long. The germline V gene has CDR1 LNHDA and CDR2 SQIVND (reference sequence). DNA for the CDR3: TGTGCCAGTACTGGCAGGGATGCCTATGGCTACACCTTC. Protein: CASTGRDAYGYTF.

This chain connects TRBV10-3 to TRBJ2-7; D may be TRBD2 (5 bases). Deletions cut 3 bases from V and 6 bases from J, with 24 bases between. The CDR3 spans 17 residues. Germline lookup yields CDR1 ENHRY and CDR2 SYGVKD. The CDR3 nucleotides read TGTGCCATCAGTGATACCAGGCTTCGGGGTAGTAGGGTCGAGCAGTACTTC. Protein sequence: CAISDTRLRGSRVEQYF.

CDR3 residues: CASGTGYTGELFF. The CDR3 region has the DNA TGTGCCAGCGGGACAGGCTACACCGGGGAGCTGTTTTTT. V usage is TRBV7-9 and J usage is TRBJ2-2; TRBD1 aligns across 8 bases. The CDR3 runs 13 residues. In germline, CDR1 is SEHNR, CDR2 FQNEAQ (reference sequence). V shed 8 bases, J shed 3 bases, and the junction held 2 bases outside the gene matches.

The V and J genes are TRBV14 and TRBJ2-7, with unresolved D. The CDR3 loop spans 15 amino acids. CDR1 and CDR2 from the germline V gene are SGHDN and FVKESK. Trimming cost V 2 bases and J 6 bases, with 17 bases left between them. The CDR3 is CASSQQVAPSGEQYF. CDR3 nucleotides: TGTGCCAGCAGCCAACAGGTAGCCCCCTCTGGCGAGCAGTACTTC.

This sequence joins TRBV28 and TRBJ2-5; D possibly matches TRBD1 or TRBD2 (5 bases each). There are 14 residues in the CDR3. Germline V lookup: CDR1 MDHEN, CDR2 SYDVKM. V was pared by 7 bases and J by 7 bases, with 19 bases between. DNA for the CDR3: TGTGCCAGCAAAAGCTCGGGGCCTCTCGGGACCCAGTACTTC. This gives the protein CASKSSGPLGTQYF.

The chain recombines TRBV11-2 with TRBJ1-1, with 7 bases aligning to TRBD1. V gave up 1 base and J gave up 6 bases; unmatched junction bases: 8. Germline V gene data show CDR1 as SGHAT and CDR2 as FQNNGV. CDR3 length equals 15 residues. CDR3 bases: TGTGCCAGCAGCTTAGTTGGGACAGCCCGTTCTGAAGCTTTCTTT. Translated, it gives CASSLVGTARSEAFF.

This sequence joins TRBV28 and TRBJ1-2, with TRBD1 matching over 9 bases. Germline V gene lookup returns CDR1 MDHEN and CDR2 SYDVKM. V dropped 5 bases and J dropped 6; count of bases not matched to a gene: 10. This CDR3 spans 15 amino acids. For the CDR3, the DNA is TGTGCCAGCAGTCCGACTTCACAGGGGGCCAATGGCTACACCTTC. Amino acid sequence: CASSPTSQGANGYTF.

This sequence joins TRBV4-2 and TRBJ1-4, with TRBD1 matching over 7 bases. CDR1 LGHNA and CDR2 YNFKEQ come from the germline V gene. CDR3 length equals 16 residues. Germline trimming cut 4 bases from V and 0 bases from J; bases unmatched to any gene: 5. CDR3 sequence (DNA): TGTGCCAGCAGCCCTTCGGACAGGCCAACTAATGAAAAACTGTTTTTT. Its protein is CASSPSDRPTNEKLFF.